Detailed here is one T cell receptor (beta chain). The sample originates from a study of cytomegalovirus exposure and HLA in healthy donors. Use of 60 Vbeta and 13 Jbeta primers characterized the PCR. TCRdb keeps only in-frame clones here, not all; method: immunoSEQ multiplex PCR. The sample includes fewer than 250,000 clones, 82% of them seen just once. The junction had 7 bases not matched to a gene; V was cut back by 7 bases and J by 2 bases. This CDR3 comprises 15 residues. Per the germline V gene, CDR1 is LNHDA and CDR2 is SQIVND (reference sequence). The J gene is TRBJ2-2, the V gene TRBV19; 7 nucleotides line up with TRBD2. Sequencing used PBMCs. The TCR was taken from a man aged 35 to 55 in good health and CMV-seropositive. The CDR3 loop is CASTELAINTGELFF. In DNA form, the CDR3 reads TGTGCCAGTACCGAACTAGCGATAAACACCGGGGAGCTGTTTTTT.